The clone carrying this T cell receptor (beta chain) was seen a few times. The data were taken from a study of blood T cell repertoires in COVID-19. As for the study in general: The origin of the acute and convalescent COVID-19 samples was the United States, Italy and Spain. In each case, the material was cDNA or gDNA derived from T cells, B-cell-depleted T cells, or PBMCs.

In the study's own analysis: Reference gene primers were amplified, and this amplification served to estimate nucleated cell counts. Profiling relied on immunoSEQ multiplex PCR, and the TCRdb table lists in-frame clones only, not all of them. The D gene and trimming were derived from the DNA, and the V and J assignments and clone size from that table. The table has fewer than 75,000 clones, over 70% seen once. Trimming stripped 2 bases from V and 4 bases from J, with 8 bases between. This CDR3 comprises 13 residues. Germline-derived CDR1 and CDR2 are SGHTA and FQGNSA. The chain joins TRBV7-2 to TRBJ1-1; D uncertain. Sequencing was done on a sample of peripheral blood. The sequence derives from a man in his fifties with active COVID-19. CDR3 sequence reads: CASSLNGGTEAFF. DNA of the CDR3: TGTGCCAGCAGCTTAAACGGAGGCACTGAAGCTTTCTTT.